The 26 T cell receptor beta chains below all came from one sample that was sequenced in a study of T cell changes during pregnancy in multiple sclerosis. The protocol was immunoSEQ multiplex PCR, while the TCRdb copy is restricted to in-frame clones and leaves out a portion. The top ten hold around 0.84% of the sample, which has about 89,000 clones, around 94% seen once. Sequences were derived from peripheral blood, sampled in the third trimester of pregnancy. These receptors were taken from a female donor with multiple sclerosis, enrolled in a pregnancy study.

The chain employs TRBV7-9 and TRBJ2-7; D is unresolved. The V end was cut by 2 bases, the J end by 1 base, with 6 bases between. The CDR3 is 13 residues long. Germline CDR1 is SEHNR and CDR2 is FQNEAQ (reference sequence). The CDR3 region is CASSLQVSYEQYF. Written as DNA, the CDR3 is TGTGCCAGCAGCTTACAGGTTTCCTACGAGCAGTACTTC. Filled out from reference TRBV7-9 and TRBJ2-7, the complete variable domain reads DTGVSQNPRHKITKRGQNVTFRCDPISEHNRLYWYRQTLGQGPEFLTYFQNEAQLEKSRLLSDRFSAERPKGSFSTLEIQRTEQGDSAMYLCASSLQVSYEQYFGPGTRLTVT.

The rearrangement links TRBV5-1 to TRBJ2-2; TRBD2 might be the D (7 bases). The CDR3 is 16 amino acids. The germline CDR1 and CDR2 sequences are SGHRS and YFSETQ. V was clipped by 4 bases and J by 2 bases, with 15 bases between them. CDR3 coding DNA: TGCGCCAGCAGCCCGGGGGGCCAGGCCAACACCGGGGAGCTGTTTTTT. Translation: CASSPGGQANTGELFF.

The rearrangement links TRBV4-2 to TRBJ2-1; TRBD2 aligns across 11 bases. This CDR3 contains 16 residues. The V and J ends lost 2 bases and 6 bases, in that order; junction bases with no gene match: 6. Per germline, CDR1 LGHNA and CDR2 YNFKEQ. The CDR3 loop is CASSQPGTSGRNEQFF. In nucleotides, the CDR3 is TGTGCCAGCAGCCAACCCGGGACTAGCGGCCGCAATGAGCAGTTCTTC.

The chain uses TRBV13 and TRBJ2-3, with 7 bases identical to TRBD2. CDR3 length: 16 amino acids. Trimming removed 6 bases from V and 4 bases from J; junction bases left unmatched: 13. The germline V gene encodes CDR1 PRHDT and CDR2 FYEKMQ (reference sequence). In DNA form, the CDR3 reads TGTGCCAGCAGGGTCCTAGCGGAGGTGGGTCCAGATACGCAGTATTTT. As protein: CASRVLAEVGPDTQYF.

The rearrangement links TRBV27 to TRBJ1-2; maybe TRBD1 (5 bases). V dropped 1 base and J dropped 5 bases, with 8 bases sitting between them. The CDR3 has 13 residues. Germline V CDR1 and CDR2: MNHEY, SMNVEV (reference sequence). The chain's CDR3 is CASSLYQGYGYTF. CDR3 coding DNA: TGTGCCAGCAGTTTATATCAGGGATATGGCTACACCTTC.

The gene calls are TRBV4-1 and TRBJ1-1; no clear D gene. CDR3 length: 12 residues. Germline V gene data show CDR1 as MGHRA and CDR2 as YSYEKL. The V gene lost 5 bases and the J gene lost 1 base, with 5 bases spanning the gap. The CDR3 here is CASSSGNTEAFF. The DNA of the CDR3 is TGCGCCAGCAGCTCAGGGAACACTGAAGCTTTCTTT.

The chain employs TRBV5-1 and TRBJ2-2; TRBD2 matches 9 bases. V was clipped by 3 bases and J by 4 bases; unmatched bases: 16. Germline V gene sequence: CDR1 SGHRS, CDR2 YFSETQ. There are 19 residues in the CDR3. The CDR3 is CASSWDRTLTSGPTGELFF. The CDR3 coding sequence is TGCGCCAGCAGCTGGGACAGAACTTTGACTAGCGGCCCCACCGGGGAGCTGTTTTTT.

This chain links TRBV11-2 with TRBJ2-7; TRBD2 aligns across 16 bases. There are 18 residues in the CDR3. CDR1 SGHAT and CDR2 FQNNGV come from the germline V gene. Trimming removed 0 bases from V and 6 bases from J; junction bases left unmatched: 8. CDR3: CASSLDPGLAGGDREQYF. The CDR3 nucleotides read TGTGCCAGCAGCTTAGACCCGGGACTAGCGGGAGGGGACCGCGAGCAGTACTTC.

V usage is TRBV19 and J usage is TRBJ2-1, with 13 bases fitting TRBD2. Germline CDR1 LNHDA, CDR2 SQIVND (reference sequence). V was pared by 7 bases and J by 8 bases, with 14 bases of the junction left unmatched. The CDR3 has 17 residues. The CDR3 nucleotides read TGTGCCAGTACCTTACTGTGGACTAGCGGGAGTAGGTATGAGCAGTTCTTC. Protein sequence: CASTLLWTSGSRYEQFF.

The rearrangement joins TRBV7-2 to TRBJ2-7; no definite D call. The length of the CDR3 is 15 residues. Germline V gene sequence: CDR1 SGHTA, CDR2 FQGNSA. With 5 bases removed from V and 2 bases from J, the gap between germline ends came to 16 bases. CDR3: CASSIELTVTYEQYF. CDR3 DNA sequence: TGTGCCAGCAGCATTGAACTTACAGTCACCTACGAGCAGTACTTC. Variable domain in full (rest from reference TRBV7-2 and TRBJ2-7): GAGVSQSPSNKVTEKGKDVELRCDPISGHTALYWYRQSLGQGLEFLIYFQGNSAPDKSGLPSDRFSAERTGGSVSTLTIQRTQQEDSAVYLCASSIELTVTYEQYFGPGTRLTVT.

This sequence joins TRBV28 and TRBJ1-5; 7 bases agree with TRBD1. The CDR3 contains 15 residues. V lost 5 bases to trimming and J lost 5 bases; unmatched junction nucleotides: 9. Germline V gene lookup returns CDR1 MDHEN and CDR2 SYDVKM. CDR3 sequence: CASSPGDRDYQPQHF. The DNA of the CDR3 is TGTGCCAGCAGTCCTGGCGACAGGGATTATCAGCCCCAGCATTTT. Variable domain in full (rest from reference TRBV28 and TRBJ1-5): DVKVTQSSRYLVKRTGEKVFLECVQDMDHENMFWYRQDPGLGLRLIYFSYDVKMKEKGDIPEGYSVSREKKERFSLILESASTNQTSMYLCASSPGDRDYQPQHFGDGTRLSIL.

The V call is TRBV28, the J call TRBJ2-5; TRBD1 aligns across 7 bases. This CDR3 spans 16 amino acids. The junction had 8 bases not matched to a gene; V was cut back by 1 base and J by 3 bases. Germline loops: CDR1 MDHEN, CDR2 SYDVKM. The CDR3 region has the DNA TGTGCCAGCAGTTTATTATCGGGGACAGATAAAGAGACCCAGTACTTC. It is translated as CASSLLSGTDKETQYF.

The rearrangement uses TRBV12-5 and TRBJ2-1; 11 nucleotides agree with TRBD2. After removal of 5 bases from V and 2 bases from J, the junction contained 8 bases not matched to a gene. Germline assignment: CDR1 LGHNT and CDR2 FRNRAP. The CDR3 sequence is 17 residues long. CDR3 amino acids: CASGVRLAGNPYNEQFF. The CDR3 DNA reads as TGTGCTAGTGGTGTACGACTAGCGGGAAATCCCTACAATGAGCAGTTCTTC.

This sequence joins TRBV6-1 and TRBJ1-2; D may be TRBD1 (5 bases). This CDR3 is 13 amino acids long. The germline gives CDR1 MNHNS, CDR2 SASEGT. With 5 bases removed from V and 2 bases from J, the gap between germline ends came to 9 bases. The CDR3 here is CASSPQVNYGYTF. In nucleotides, the CDR3 is TGTGCCAGCAGTCCACAGGTGAACTATGGCTACACCTTC.

This clone was observed once. The chain uses TRBV6-1 and TRBJ2-1; D unresolved. The ends were cut back, 4 bases at V and 2 bases at J, with 12 bases in the middle. Germline CDR1 reads MNHNS; CDR2 reads SASEGT. The CDR3 sequence is 15 residues long. The CDR3 coding sequence is TGTGCCAGCAGTGTCAACAGACCGGCCTACAATGAGCAGTTCTTC. It specifies CASSVNRPAYNEQFF.

The V and J genes are TRBV5-6 and TRBJ2-7, with a possible D match to TRBD2 (6 bases). CDR1 and CDR2 from the germline V gene are SGHDT and YYEEEE. The ends were cut back, 0 bases at V and 2 bases at J, with 12 bases in the middle. The CDR3 sequence is 15 residues long. The CDR3 loop reads CASSLVGGDPYEQYF. Here the CDR3 DNA reads TGTGCCAGCAGCTTGGTGGGGGGTGACCCCTACGAGCAGTACTTC.

The J gene is TRBJ2-1, the V gene TRBV5-8; TRBD2 agrees at 9 bases. The trim removed 4 bases at V and 7 bases at J, leaving 6 bases unmatched. The CDR3 extends over 14 amino acids. Germline assignment: CDR1 SGHTS and CDR2 YDEGEE. The CDR3 is CASSRAGGINEQFF. The CDR3 DNA sequence: TGTGCCAGCAGCAGGGCGGGAGGGATTAATGAGCAGTTCTTC.

The rearrangement joins TRBV19 to TRBJ2-1; 9 nucleotides match TRBD2. The CDR3 is 15 residues long. V lost 7 bases and J lost 1; bases outside the gene matches: 5. Germline CDR1 and CDR2: LNHDA and SQIVND (reference sequence). The CDR3 DNA reads as TGTGCCAGTAACCCAGCGGGAGGTTCCTACAATGAGCAGTTCTTC. Translation gives CASNPAGGSYNEQFF.

The chain recombines TRBV5-6 with TRBJ2-6, with 7 positions matching TRBD2. The germline gives CDR1 SGHDT, CDR2 YYEEEE. This CDR3 region has 15 residues. J was trimmed by 4 bases and V by 5 bases; bases with no gene match: 6. The CDR3 region has the DNA TGTGCCAGCAGGGGGCTGGGAGGGGGGGCCAACGTCCTGACTTTC. Translated, it gives CASRGLGGGANVLTF.

The chain has TRBV7-9 and TRBJ1-2; TRBD1 might be the D (5 bases). The V gene lost 1 base and the J gene lost 2 bases, with 14 bases spanning the gap. The CDR3 contains 16 residues. CDR1 is SEHNR and CDR2 is FQNEAQ in the germline V gene (reference sequence). CDR3 DNA sequence: TGTGCCAGCAGCTTAGACGGACAAAGAGGCAACTATGGCTACACCTTC. Translation gives CASSLDGQRGNYGYTF.

The genes are TRBV4-2 and TRBJ2-3; D may be TRBD1 (6 bases). Germline lookup yields CDR1 LGHNA and CDR2 YNFKEQ. This CDR3 has 17 amino acids. V lost 1 base, J lost 2 bases, and 16 bases lay in between. The DNA of the CDR3 is TGTGCCAGCAGCCAAGTGCCCGGGACAAGACTCACAGATACGCAGTATTTT. This codes for CASSQVPGTRLTDTQYF.

The chain is built from TRBV2 and TRBJ2-1; TRBD2 matches at 10 bases. The CDR3 totals 15 residues. Germline CDR1 is SNHLY and CDR2 is FYNNEI. Trimming cost V 4 bases and J 4 bases; bases outside gene matches: 4. CDR3 sequence: CASSAGTSVYNEQFF. The CDR3 coding sequence is TGTGCCAGCAGTGCCGGGACTAGCGTTTACAATGAGCAGTTCTTC.

The chain carries TRBV5-1 and TRBJ2-1, with 9 bases that match TRBD1. Germline CDR1 SGHRS, CDR2 YFSETQ. This CDR3 contains 15 residues. Losses at the gene ends were 4 bases for V and 4 bases for J; bases not matched to a gene: 6. The CDR3 spells CASSPRGQGYNEQFF. CDR3 nucleotides: TGCGCCAGCAGCCCTCGAGGACAGGGGTACAATGAGCAGTTCTTC.

The chain joins TRBV27 to TRBJ2-1; 13 nucleotides line up with TRBD2. Trimming cost V 4 bases and J 4 bases; bases outside gene matches: 1. Germline-derived CDR1 and CDR2 are MNHEY and SMNVEV (reference sequence). The CDR3 loop spans 15 amino acids. The DNA of the CDR3 is TGTGCCAGCAGTTGGGGACTAGCGGGGTACAATGAGCAGTTCTTC. It translates to CASSWGLAGYNEQFF.

The chain employs TRBV6-1 and TRBJ1-3; 7 nucleotides line up with TRBD1. After removal of 5 bases from V and 4 bases from J, the junction contained 8 bases not matched to a gene. Germline V CDR1 and CDR2: MNHNS, SASEGT. The CDR3 length is 15 residues. The CDR3 reads CASSRDSPGGNTIYF. The CDR3 coding sequence is TGTGCCAGCAGTAGGGACAGCCCCGGGGGAAACACCATATATTTT.

The genes are TRBV5-1 and TRBJ1-3; D possibly corresponds to TRBD1 (5 bases). Germline V CDR1 and CDR2: SGHRS, YFSETQ. Trimming shortened V by 0 bases and J by 0 bases, and 10 bases separated the two germline ends. The CDR3 has 16 residues. For the CDR3, the DNA is TGCGCCAGCAGCTTGGAAGGGGTCGGCTCTGGAAACACCATATATTTT. Protein product: CASSLEGVGSGNTIYF.